This T cell receptor beta chain derives from a study of blood T cell repertoires in COVID-19. About the research overall: PBMCs, B-cell-depleted T cells, or T cells provided the cDNA or gDNA that made up the material.

The CDR3 runs to 15 residues. The germline CDR1 and CDR2 sequences are SGHRS and YFSETQ. V was clipped by 4 bases and J by 0 bases, with 10 bases between them. Original processing notes: Nucleated cell counts were estimated from reference gene primer amplification. The method was immunoSEQ multiplex PCR; TCRdb's version includes in-frame clones alone and lacks a portion of them. V and J calls and clone size are copied from that table; D and trimming were computed from the DNA. The data contain 200,000 or so clones, roughly three quarters of them singletons. This TCR came from a man aged 60-69 years with active or convalescent COVID-19. The chain links TRBV5-1 to TRBJ2-2; no clear D. Specimen: peripheral blood. This CDR3 is CASSHGATNTGELFF. DNA for the CDR3: TGCGCCAGCAGCCACGGAGCCACGAACACCGGGGAGCTGTTTTTT.